The 3 T cell receptor beta chains listed next were all sequenced from one sample in a study of T-cell reconstitution after alpha-beta-depleted transplantation in children. Library preparation (for TCRbeta) was performed with unique molecular identifiers. TCRdb reanalysed the PCR reads using MiXCR and keeps one entry per CDR3 protein. The table shows around 680,000 distinct CDR3 sequences, with approximately 17% occurring only once. Sequencing used PBMCs from the stem cell graft donor, obtained from the stem cell graft. Receptors were obtained from a human donor who donated a stem cell graft to a child with acute myeloid leukemia.

This chain's CDR3 is CASSDGNWGLETQYF. The CDR3 DNA reads as TGTGCCAGCAGTGATGGGAACTGGGGGCTTGAGACCCAGTACTTC. The V and J genes are TRBV25-1 and TRBJ2-5; tentative D call: TRBD1 (6 bases). Per the germline V gene, CDR1 is MGHDK and CDR2 is SYGVNS. CDR3 size: 15 residues. The germline V and J ends were trimmed by 3 bases and 5 bases, with 16 bases remaining between them.

This clonotype was seen more than once but under ten times. This chain uses TRBV7-9 with TRBJ1-4, with D maybe TRBD1 (5 bases). V shed 2 bases and J shed 0 bases, with 13 bases lying between them. Per the germline V gene, CDR1 is SEHNR and CDR2 is FQNEAQ (reference sequence). CDR3 length: 17 residues. CDR3 sequence (DNA): TGTGCCAGCAGCTTACCCTCCGACAGTGCAACTAATGAAAAACTGTTTTTT. The encoded protein is CASSLPSDSATNEKLFF.

The CDR3 DNA follows: TGTGCCAGCAGCTCACCAAGGGCTAGCGGAAGCACAGATACGCAGTATTTT. Protein product: CASSSPRASGSTDTQYF. The chain uses TRBV7-8 and TRBJ2-3; 7 bases are a match to TRBD2. CDR1 is SGHVS and CDR2 is FQNEAQ in the germline V gene. The V segment lost 4 bases and the J segment 0 bases; nucleotides outside the gene matches: 10. The CDR3 contains 17 residues.